This T cell receptor beta chain was found in a study of cytomegalovirus exposure and HLA in healthy donors. Study-wide findings and caveats: TCR beta chain V- and J-gene trimming was linked, in a later analysis, to a missense variant in DCLRE1C. Later on, an analysis tied 15,000 to 20,000 TCR beta sequences to HLA alleles at 0.05 false discovery rate. The likely explanation for a cluster of highly shared sequence variants was sequencing artifact.

As concerns this clone: Antigen specificity is unknown.

V lost 1 base to trimming and J lost 4 bases, with 13 bases between them. Per germline, CDR1 MDHEN and CDR2 SYDVKM. The CDR3 runs 15 residues. PCR used 60 Vbeta primers and 13 Jbeta primers. Sequencing used immunoSEQ multiplex PCR; TCRdb keeps in-frame clones, though not all of them. Of 150,000 or so clones detected, 70% to 90% appear once; the ten largest clones hold 2.3%. The sequence was collected from a woman younger than 30 in good health and CMV-seronegative. The rearrangement links TRBV28 to TRBJ1-2, with D uncertain. The sample was PBMCs. The CDR3, as DNA: TGTGCCAGCAGTTTATCTAGGTCGGGGTTCTATGGCTACACCTTC. Translation gives CASSLSRSGFYGYTF.